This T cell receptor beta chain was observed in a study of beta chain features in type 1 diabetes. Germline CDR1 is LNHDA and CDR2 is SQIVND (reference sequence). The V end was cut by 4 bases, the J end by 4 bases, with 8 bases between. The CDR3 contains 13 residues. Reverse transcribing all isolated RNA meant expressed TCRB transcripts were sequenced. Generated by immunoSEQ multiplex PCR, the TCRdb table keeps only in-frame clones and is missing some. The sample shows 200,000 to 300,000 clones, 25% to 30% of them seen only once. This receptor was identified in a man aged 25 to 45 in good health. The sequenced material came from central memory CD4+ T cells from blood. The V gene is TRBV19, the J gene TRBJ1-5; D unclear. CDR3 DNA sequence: TGTGCCAGTAGTAATTGGCGGAATCAGCCCCAGCATTTT. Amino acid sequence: CASSNWRNQPQHF. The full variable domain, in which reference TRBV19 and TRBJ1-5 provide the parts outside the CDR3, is DGGITQSPKYLFRKEGQNVTLSCEQNLNHDAMYWYRQDPGQGLRLIYYSQIVNDFQKGDIAEGYSVSREKKESFPLTVTSAQKNPTAFYLCASSNWRNQPQHFGDGTRLSIL.